This T cell receptor (beta chain) was sequenced in a study of CD8 T cells in ankylosing spondylitis. Study results and caveats: Enrichment of disease-linked clones was reportedly significant in matched ankylosing spondylitis synovial fluid. Characteristic of ankylosing spondylitis blood, it appeared, was a TCR beta motif comprising eight highly homologous variants. Some motif variants were previously reported in reactive arthritis synovial fluid and blood.

A single record per CDR3 protein comes from TCRdb applying MiXCR to the 5' RACE reads. Among under 200,000 distinct CDR3 sequences listed, 13% were seen once. The sample holds many counts of this clonotype. Its antigen is unidentified. Source material: blood, either unsorted or a sorted T cell fraction (not recorded which). This TCR derives from a female donor with ankylosing spondylitis or in good health (not recorded which).

This CDR3 is CSAQTGRSYNEQFF. CDR3 nucleotides: TGCAGTGCCCAGACAGGGCGTTCCTACAATGAGCAGTTCTTC. The chain carries TRBV20-1 and TRBJ2-1; 7 bases match TRBD1. V shed 6 bases and J 1 base; nucleotides not matched to a gene: 6. CDR3 length: 14 amino acids. Germline V gene lookup returns CDR1 DFQATT and CDR2 SNEGSKA (reference sequence).